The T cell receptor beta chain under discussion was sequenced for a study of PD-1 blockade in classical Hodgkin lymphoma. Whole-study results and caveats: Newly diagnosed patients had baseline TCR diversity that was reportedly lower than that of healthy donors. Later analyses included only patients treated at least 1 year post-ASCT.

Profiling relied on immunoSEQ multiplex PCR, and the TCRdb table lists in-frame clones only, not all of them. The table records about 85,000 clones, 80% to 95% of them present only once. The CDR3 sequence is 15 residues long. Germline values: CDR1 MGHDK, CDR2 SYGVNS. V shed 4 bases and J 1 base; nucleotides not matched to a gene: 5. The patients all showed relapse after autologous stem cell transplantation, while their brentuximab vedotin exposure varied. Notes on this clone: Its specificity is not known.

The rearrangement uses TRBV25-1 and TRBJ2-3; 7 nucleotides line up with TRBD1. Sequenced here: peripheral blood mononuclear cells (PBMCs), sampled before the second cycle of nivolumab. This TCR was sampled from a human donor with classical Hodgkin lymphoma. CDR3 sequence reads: CASSAGQVGTDTQYF. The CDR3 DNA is TGTGCCAGCAGTGCTGGACAGGTGGGCACAGATACGCAGTATTTT. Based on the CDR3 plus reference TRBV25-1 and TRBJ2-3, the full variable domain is EADIYQTPRYLVIGTGKKITLECSQTMGHDKMYWYQQDPGMELHLIHYSYGVNSTEKGDLSSESTVSRIRTEHFPLTLESARPSHTSQYLCASSAGQVGTDTQYFGPGTRLTVL.